A selection of T cell receptor beta chains follows, all from one sample in a study of vaccination and CD4 T cells after COVID-19. For these TCRs, the target antigens are not known. One entry per CDR3 protein results from TCRdb running MiXCR on the PCR reads. This sample has thousands of distinct CDR3 sequences, with over 40% found just once. The material sequenced was CD4+ T cells from blood, cultured in vitro. Receptors originate from a human donor in good health. The CDR3 runs from the conserved cysteine through the conserved F or W. Each record gives: J gene, V gene, clone size, D gene, CDR3 protein, CDR3 DNA. The D gene is left open where the match is weak. Clone sizes are given selectively: once, few, many, or a class where the clone is expanded.

>TRBJ1-5|TRBV6-5|.|TRBD1
CASSSAGQGARQAQHF
TGTGCCAGCAGTTCCGCGGGACAGGGGGCGCGACAAGCCCAGCATTTT
>TRBJ2-3|TRBV2|.|TRBD2
CASSDLAGGSATDTQYF
TGTGCCAGCAGTGACTTAGCGGGGGGATCAGCCACAGATACGCAGTATTTT
>TRBJ1-2|TRBV19|.|TRBD1
CASSALQGAVGYTF
TGTGCCAGTAGTGCATTACAGGGGGCTGTCGGCTACACCTTC
>TRBJ1-5|TRBV27|.|.
CASRLSRSNQPQHF
TGTGCCAGCAGGTTATCGAGGAGCAATCAGCCCCAGCATTTT
>TRBJ2-3|TRBV7-7|.|TRBD2
CASSPLGTSSQDTQYF
TGTGCCAGCAGCCCTCTAGGGACTAGCTCACAAGATACGCAGTATTTT
>TRBJ2-2|TRBV27|few|TRBD2
CASKGEGGGTGELFF
TGTGCCAGCAAAGGGGAGGGCGGTGGCACCGGGGAGCTGTTTTTT
>TRBJ1-2|TRBV7-9|few|.
CASSLASGTLSVDTF
TGTGCCAGCAGCTTAGCGTCGGGAACCCTCTCTGTCGACACCTTC
>TRBJ2-7|TRBV30|.|.
CAWSRIGGIGEQYF
TGTGCCTGGAGCCGGATTGGGGGGATTGGCGAGCAGTACTTC
>TRBJ2-7|TRBV20-1|.|TRBD2
CSASGLAGGRSYF
TGCAGTGCTTCCGGACTAGCGGGGGGCCGATCGTACTTC
>TRBJ2-3|TRBV2|.|.
CASIRANPDTQYF
TGTGCCAGCATTCGGGCCAACCCGGATACGCAGTATTTT
>TRBJ2-1|TRBV20-1|few|.
CSVPDLNGEQFF
TGCAGTGTCCCCGACCTAAATGGGGAGCAGTTCTTC
>TRBJ2-3|TRBV7-2|.|TRBD2
CASSRRGGGDSSTDTQYF
TGTGCCAGCAGCCGCCGGGGCGGGGGGGATTCTAGCACAGATACGCAGTATTTT
>TRBJ2-7|TRBV6-4|.|.
CASRPRGGSGSYEQYF
TGTGCCAGCAGACCCCGAGGGGGGTCGGGCTCCTACGAGCAGTACTTC
>TRBJ2-2|TRBV7-9|few|.
CASSLHDANTGELFF
TGTGCCAGCAGCCTTCATGACGCGAACACCGGGGAGCTGTTTTTT
>TRBJ2-2|TRBV7-8|.|TRBD1
CASSPHRRQGGTGELFF
TGTGCCAGCAGCCCGCACCGCCGACAGGGGGGCACCGGGGAGCTGTTTTTT
>TRBJ2-5|TRBV24-1|few|.
CATSRRSQETQYF
TGTGCCACCAGTCGTAGATCTCAAGAGACCCAGTACTTC
>TRBJ1-5|TRBV27|.|.
CASRANRNSNQPQHF
TGTGCCAGCAGGGCAAACAGGAATAGCAATCAGCCCCAGCATTTT
>TRBJ2-7|TRBV6-2/TRBV6-3|.|.
CASSSPFVSSYEQYF
TGTGCCAGCAGCTCCCCCTTCGTGAGCTCCTACGAGCAGTACTTC
>TRBJ1-1|TRBV29-1|.|.
CSVATGRGLNTEAFF
TGCAGCGTTGCCACGGGACGGGGGTTGAACACTGAAGCTTTCTTT
>TRBJ1-5|TRBV5-6|.|.
CASSETGSNQPQHF
TGTGCCAGCAGCGAGACCGGCAGCAATCAGCCCCAGCATTTT
>TRBJ1-6|TRBV30|few|.
CAWGGYNSPLHF
TGTGCCTGGGGGGGGTATAATTCACCCCTCCACTTT
>TRBJ2-2|TRBV20-1|once|TRBD2
CSARIGGGTGELFF
TGCAGTGCTAGAATTGGCGGGGGAACCGGGGAGCTGTTTTTT
>TRBJ1-6|TRBV6-5|.|.
CASSYLSSSYNSPLHF
TGTGCCAGCAGTTACTTATCGAGCTCCTATAATTCACCCCTCCACTTT
>TRBJ2-7|TRBV6-1|few|.
CASNPDRSSYEQYF
TGTGCCAGCAACCCTGACAGGAGCTCCTACGAGCAGTACTTC
>TRBJ1-1|TRBV10-3|.|TRBD1
CAISQSTGVTEAFF
TGTGCCATCAGTCAGTCGACAGGGGTCACTGAAGCTTTCTTT
>TRBJ2-2|TRBV7-2|.|.
CASSFVPSRRPGELFF
TGTGCCAGCAGCTTCGTCCCATCTCGGCGTCCCGGGGAGCTGTTTTTT
>TRBJ2-2|TRBV10-3|.|TRBD2
CAISVSGRGTGELFF
TGTGCCATCAGTGTAAGCGGGAGGGGCACCGGGGAGCTGTTTTTT
>TRBJ1-2|TRBV7-9|few|TRBD1
CASTTGDYGYTF
TGTGCCAGCACCACAGGGGACTATGGCTACACCTTC
>TRBJ2-5|TRBV7-2|.|TRBD2
CASSVAGGGGETQYF
TGTGCCAGCAGTGTAGCGGGGGGAGGCGGGGAGACCCAGTACTTC
>TRBJ2-3|TRBV9|.|.
CASSVTGTDISTDTQYF
TGTGCCAGCAGCGTTACCGGGACGGACATTAGCACAGATACGCAGTATTTT
>TRBJ2-2|TRBV5-1|.|.
CASKWIAATGELFF
TGCGCCAGCAAATGGATAGCGGCTACCGGGGAGCTGTTTTTT